This note documents a single T cell receptor beta chain sequence. Its antigen is unknown. The data were taken from a study of shared clonotypes between healthy human individuals. Background on the study: Plates per donor: three CD4 naive, three CD4 memory, two CD8 naive, one CD8 memory. Study-level findings and limits: Having only a few donors restricted how much genetic and exposure-history diversity was captured.

The V end was cut by 0 bases, the J end by 3 bases, with 16 bases between. Looked up from germline, CDR1 is SGDLS and CDR2 is YYNGEE. This CDR3 comprises 16 residues. Original methodology: Without quality scores, immunoSEQ junctional reads could not be filtered like full-length reads. Repertoires were generated with immunoSEQ multiplex PCR, while TCRdb's copy carries only in-frame clones and drops some. D and trimming come from the DNA, and the V and J calls and clone size come from that table. This sample yields under 200,000 clones, of which 80% to 95% are seen a single time; 0.067% belongs to the top ten. The authors divided CD4+ cells into CD45RA+ naive and CD45RA-negative memory subsets.

This TCR came from a woman in her 30s in good health. V and J are TRBV9 and TRBJ2-7, with D uncertain. The sequenced sample consisted of naive CD4+ T cells sorted from blood. Documented subset: CD45RA+ positively selected. The CDR3 bases are TGTGCCAGCAGCGTAGGAACGGGTCTGGCCCACTACGAGCAGTACTTC. Residues: CASSVGTGLAHYEQYF.